This T cell receptor beta chain emerged from a study of early T cells in non-severe SARS-CoV-2 infection. Via MiXCR, TCRdb re-called the 5' RACE reads, giving one row per CDR3 protein. Of 75,000 to 100,000 distinct CDR3 sequences listed, roughly an eighth are singletons. This clonotype was detected a few times. With 5 bases removed from V and 2 bases from J, the gap between germline ends came to 18 bases. Germline loops: CDR1 SEHNR, CDR2 FQNEAQ (reference sequence). The CDR3 sequence is 17 residues long. Sequenced sample: whole blood. The sequence derives from an adult who was a healthcare worker with PCR-confirmed SARS-CoV-2 infection or an uninfected control (not recorded which). This sequence joins TRBV7-9 and TRBJ1-4; D perhaps matches TRBD1 (6 bases). The CDR3 region is CASSHPNPTGTNEKLFF. The CDR3 nucleotides read TGTGCCAGCAGCCACCCCAACCCGACAGGTACTAATGAAAAACTGTTTTTT. Supplemented by reference TRBV7-9 and TRBJ1-4, the full variable domain reads DTGVSQNPRHKITKRGQNVTFRCDPISEHNRLYWYRQTLGQGPEFLTYFQNEAQLEKSRLLSDRFSAERPKGSFSTLEIQRTEQGDSAMYLCASSHPNPTGTNEKLFFGSGTQLSVL.